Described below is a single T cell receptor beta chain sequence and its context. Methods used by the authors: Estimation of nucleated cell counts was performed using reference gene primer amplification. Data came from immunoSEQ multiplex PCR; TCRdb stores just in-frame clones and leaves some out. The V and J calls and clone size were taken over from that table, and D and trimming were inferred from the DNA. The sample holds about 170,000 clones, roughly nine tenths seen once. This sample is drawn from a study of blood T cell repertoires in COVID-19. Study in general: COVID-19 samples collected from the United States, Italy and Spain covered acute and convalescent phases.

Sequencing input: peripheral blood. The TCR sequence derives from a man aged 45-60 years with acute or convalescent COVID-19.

The DNA of the CDR3 is TGTGCCAGCAGTTCCCCAAATGAAAAACTGTTTTTT. Its translation: CASSSPNEKLFF. The chain combines TRBV6-4 with TRBJ1-4; no definite D call. This CDR3 is 12 amino acids long. Per germline, CDR1 MRHNA and CDR2 SNTAGT. The V and J ends lost 5 bases and 5 bases respectively, with 6 bases between them.